These 12 T cell receptor beta chains were all obtained from the same sample, sequenced in a study of identical twins. TCRdb ran MiXCR on the 5' RACE reads and lists one entry per CDR3 protein. The table has 420,000 or so distinct CDR3 sequences, around 20% seen once. The source material was naive T cells sorted from blood. The receptors were gathered from a man in his fifties in good health.

The chain uses TRBV5-1 and TRBJ2-1; the D is unclear. This CDR3 has 13 residues. Trimming took off 1 base at V and 4 bases at J, with 6 bases between the two ends. CDR1 SGHRS and CDR2 YFSETQ come from the germline V gene. CDR3 DNA sequence: TGCGCCAGCAGCTTGAGCCAGTACAATGAGCAGTTCTTC. As protein: CASSLSQYNEQFF.

This clonotype was seen at least ten times. The J gene is TRBJ1-3, the V gene TRBV29-1, with D perhaps TRBD1 (6 bases). Trimming stripped 5 bases from V and 4 bases from J, with 12 bases between. Germline values: CDR1 SQVTM, CDR2 ANQGSEA. This CDR3 contains 13 residues. The CDR3 DNA sequence: TGCAGCGTTTCGACAGGAACAGGAAACACCATATATTTT. This translates into CSVSTGTGNTIYF.

This clonotype was seen at least ten times. CDR3 sequence reads: CASSQDAVRPVSYEQYF. CDR3 DNA: TGCGCCAGCAGCCAAGATGCGGTGAGGCCTGTCTCCTACGAGCAGTACTTC. The rearrangement joins TRBV4-3 to TRBJ2-7; D remains ambiguous. V gave up 0 bases and J gave up 0 bases, with 15 bases separating them. Germline V CDR1 and CDR2: LGHNA, YSLEER. The CDR3 is 17 amino acids.

The gene calls are TRBV5-1 and TRBJ2-7; perhaps TRBD1 as D (6 bases). V was shortened by 2 bases and J by 1 base, with 13 bases between the two germline ends. The V gene's germline CDR1 is SGHRS and CDR2 YFSETQ. This CDR3 comprises 15 residues. Here the CDR3 reads CASSFLGANSYEQYF. CDR3 nucleotide sequence: TGCGCCAGCAGCTTTTTGGGGGCAAATTCCTACGAGCAGTACTTC.

The genes are TRBV29-1 and TRBJ2-7, with 10 positions matching TRBD1. V shed 4 bases, J shed 1 base, and the junction held 1 base outside the gene matches. The germline gives CDR1 SQVTM, CDR2 ANQGSEA. CDR3 size: 13 residues. The CDR3 sequence is CSVVDRGSYEQYF. DNA of the CDR3: TGCAGCGTTGTGGACAGGGGGTCCTACGAGCAGTACTTC.

This clonotype occurred a few times. This chain joins TRBV4-2 and TRBJ2-3, with D possibly TRBD1 on 6 matching bases. Trimming took off 1 base at V and 5 bases at J, with 13 bases between the two ends. The CDR3 consists of 15 residues. Germline CDR1 reads LGHNA; CDR2 reads YNFKEQ. CDR3 nucleotides: TGTGCCAGCAGCCAAGTATCCTTAGGGGGAGATACGCAGTATTTT. Protein sequence: CASSQVSLGGDTQYF.

At least ten counts were recorded for this clonotype. At one boundary the junction diverges from the germline segment, which might be a read error. This chain links TRBV4-3 with TRBJ2-5; 10 positions agree with TRBD1. CDR1 and CDR2 from the germline V gene are LGHNA and YSLEER. This CDR3 spans 13 amino acids. Here the CDR3 DNA reads TGTGCCAGCAGTAAGGACAGGGGGGAGACCCAGTACTTC. Translated: CASSKDRGETQYF.

The rearrangement joins TRBV10-3 to TRBJ2-4; perhaps TRBD2 as D (6 bases). Trimming left V 2 bases short and J 0 bases short, with 8 bases between. The CDR3 runs 15 residues. Germline CDR1 is ENHRY and CDR2 is SYGVKD. DNA of the CDR3: TGTGCCATCAGTGAGGGGGGGTTAGCCAAAAACATTCAGTACTTC. Protein product: CAISEGGLAKNIQYF.

This clonotype was observed a handful of times. This CDR3 is CASSVPGQTEAFF. DNA of the CDR3: TGTGCCAGCAGCGTACCAGGTCAAACTGAAGCTTTCTTT. J is TRBJ1-1 and V is TRBV9; unclear D gene. V was shortened by 1 base and J by 5 bases, with 9 bases between the two germline ends. Per germline, CDR1 SGDLS and CDR2 YYNGEE. CDR3 length: 13 residues.

The rearrangement links TRBV12-3 or TRBV12-4 to TRBJ2-6; 7 nucleotides line up with TRBD1. The CDR3 extends over 15 amino acids. J was trimmed by 2 bases and V by 5 bases; bases with no gene match: 3. The CDR3 DNA is TGTGCCAGCAGTACGACAGGGCCTGGGGCCAACGTCCTGACTTTC. Amino acid sequence: CASSTTGPGANVLTF.

As regards this clonotype: A read error may be the cause here, since a much bigger clone is one base away. This rearrangement joins TRBV6-2 or TRBV6-3 to TRBJ2-7; 7 bases are shared with TRBD1. Per the germline V gene, CDR1 is MNHEY and CDR2 is SVGEGT. The CDR3 has 15 amino acids. CDR3 in amino acids: CVSSPRNRGHYEQYF. As DNA, the CDR3 is TGTGTCAGCAGTCCGAGAAACAGGGGTCACTACGAGCAGTACTTC.

This clonotype was observed a handful of times. The chain employs TRBV9 and TRBJ1-4, with D tentatively TRBD1 (5 bases). Trimming removed 1 base at V and 5 bases at J, with 12 bases between. Germline V gives CDR1 SGDLS, CDR2 YYNGEE. The CDR3 has 15 amino acids. The CDR3 loop is CASSVSGTRNEKLFF. Written as DNA, the CDR3 is TGTGCCAGCAGCGTATCCGGGACGAGGAATGAAAAACTGTTTTTT. Full variable domain (rest looked up from reference TRBV9 and TRBJ1-4): DSGVTQTPKHLITATGQRVTLRCSPRSGDLSVYWYQQSLDQGLQFLIQYYNGEERAKGNILERFSAQQFPDLHSELNLSSLELGDSALYFCASSVSGTRNEKLFFGSGTQLSVL.